A selection of T cell receptor beta chains follows, all from one sample in a study of T cell responses to AZD1222 COVID-19 vaccine. The table came from immunoSEQ multiplex PCR; TCRdb's copy has only in-frame clones and leaves some out. The sample carries approximately 300,000 clones, approximately 94% recorded once. The sequencing here drew on peripheral blood, taken 28 days after the second AZD1222 dose. These receptors all come from an adult who received the AZD1222 COVID-19 vaccine. Both conserved end residues are part of each CDR3. D genes are given only for firm matches. Where a row states a size, it is once, few, many or the class of an expanded clone; other rows omit it.

CDR3 protein: CASSPQAQETQYF
CDR3 DNA: TGTGCCAGCAGCCCCCAGGCACAAGAGACCCAGTACTTC
V gene: TRBV7-3
clone size: -
D gene: -
J gene: TRBJ2-5

CDR3 protein: CAIRGVVANTIYF
CDR3 DNA: TGTGCCATCAGAGGGGTAGTAGCGAACACCATATATTTT
V gene: TRBV10-3
clone size: -
D gene: -
J gene: TRBJ1-3

CDR3 protein: CASSISGLQNHEQYF
CDR3 DNA: TGTGCCAGTAGCATTTCCGGGCTACAGAACCACGAGCAGTACTTC
V gene: TRBV19
clone size: -
D gene: -
J gene: TRBJ2-7

CDR3 protein: CASSFGLAGDEQYF
CDR3 DNA: TGTGCCAGCAGCTTCGGACTAGCGGGAGACGAGCAGTACTTC
V gene: TRBV5-4
clone size: once
D gene: TRBD2
J gene: TRBJ2-7

CDR3 protein: CASSWGSRQPQHF
CDR3 DNA: TGTGCCAGCAGTTGGGGGTCCCGGCAGCCCCAGCATTTT
V gene: TRBV28
clone size: -
D gene: -
J gene: TRBJ1-5

CDR3 protein: CASSQAPGQGGLGEQYF
CDR3 DNA: TGCGCCAGCAGCCAAGCTCCGGGACAGGGAGGTCTTGGCGAGCAGTACTTC
V gene: TRBV4-1
clone size: -
D gene: TRBD1
J gene: TRBJ2-7

CDR3 protein: CASSQDVRGALANYGYTF
CDR3 DNA: TGCGCCAGCAGCCAAGACGTGCGGGGAGCCCTAGCTAACTATGGCTACACCTTC
V gene: TRBV4-1
clone size: -
D gene: -
J gene: TRBJ1-2

CDR3 protein: CSVGPTGAGTEAFF
CDR3 DNA: TGCAGCGTCGGGCCCACGGGGGCGGGGACTGAAGCTTTCTTT
V gene: TRBV29-1
clone size: once
D gene: -
J gene: TRBJ1-1

CDR3 protein: CACRQGGSYNSPLHF
CDR3 DNA: TGTGCCTGCCGACAGGGAGGTTCCTATAATTCACCCCTCCACTTT
V gene: TRBV30
clone size: -
D gene: TRBD1
J gene: TRBJ1-6

CDR3 protein: CASSADVRGYGYTF
CDR3 DNA: TGTGCCAGCTCAGCTGACGTCCGAGGCTATGGCTACACCTTC
V gene: TRBV18
clone size: -
D gene: -
J gene: TRBJ1-2

CDR3 protein: CASSPGRGYGYTF
CDR3 DNA: TGTGCCAGCAGCCCCGGCCGGGGCTATGGCTACACCTTC
V gene: TRBV11-3
clone size: -
D gene: -
J gene: TRBJ1-2

CDR3 protein: CASSFAGTGAQHF
CDR3 DNA: TGTGCCAGCAGCTTTGCTGGGACCGGGGCCCAGCATTTT
V gene: TRBV5-8
clone size: -
D gene: -
J gene: TRBJ1-5

CDR3 protein: CASSAGQANQPQHF
CDR3 DNA: TGTGCCAGCAGCGCGGGACAGGCTAATCAGCCCCAGCATTTT
V gene: TRBV7-2
clone size: -
D gene: TRBD1
J gene: TRBJ1-5

CDR3 protein: CSASGTGGRDIQYF
CDR3 DNA: TGCAGTGCTAGTGGGACAGGGGGTAGGGACATTCAGTACTTC
V gene: TRBV20-1
clone size: -
D gene: TRBD1
J gene: TRBJ2-4

CDR3 protein: CARSLASYEQYF
CDR3 DNA: TGTGCCAGAAGCTTGGCCAGTTACGAGCAGTACTTC
V gene: TRBV5-3
clone size: -
D gene: -
J gene: TRBJ2-7

CDR3 protein: CASSLPSHEQYF
CDR3 DNA: TGTGCCAGCAGCTTGCCCAGTCACGAGCAGTACTTC
V gene: TRBV5-5
clone size: -
D gene: -
J gene: TRBJ2-7

CDR3 protein: CASSLGNYGYTF
CDR3 DNA: TGTGCCAGCAGTTTAGGAAACTATGGCTACACCTTC
V gene: TRBV28
clone size: few
D gene: -
J gene: TRBJ1-2

CDR3 protein: CASSRRQGTYNEQFF
CDR3 DNA: TGTGCCAGCAGCCGTCGACAGGGGACATACAATGAGCAGTTCTTC
V gene: TRBV9
clone size: -
D gene: TRBD1
J gene: TRBJ2-1

CDR3 protein: CASSRAGIGQPQHF
CDR3 DNA: TGTGCCAGCAGTCGCGCTGGAATCGGGCAGCCCCAGCATTTT
V gene: TRBV28
clone size: -
D gene: -
J gene: TRBJ1-5

CDR3 protein: CASTRDTDTQYF
CDR3 DNA: TGTGCCAGCACCAGGGACACAGATACGCAGTATTTT
V gene: TRBV2
clone size: -
D gene: -
J gene: TRBJ2-3

CDR3 protein: CASSQDRVRGNTIYF
CDR3 DNA: TGTGCCAGCAGCCAGGACAGGGTGAGGGGAAACACCATATATTTT
V gene: TRBV3-1/TRBV3-2
clone size: -
D gene: TRBD1
J gene: TRBJ1-3

CDR3 protein: CASRVSYGYTF
CDR3 DNA: TGTGCCAGTAGAGTCAGTTACGGCTACACCTTC
V gene: TRBV19
clone size: -
D gene: -
J gene: TRBJ1-2

CDR3 protein: CASSKQGGNQPQHF
CDR3 DNA: TGTGCCAGCAGCAAACAGGGGGGCAATCAGCCCCAGCATTTT
V gene: TRBV2
clone size: once
D gene: TRBD1
J gene: TRBJ1-5

CDR3 protein: CASSEGFEQYF
CDR3 DNA: TGTGCCAGCAGTGAAGGGTTTGAGCAGTACTTC
V gene: TRBV2
clone size: -
D gene: -
J gene: TRBJ2-7

CDR3 protein: CASRANGRDGYGYTF
CDR3 DNA: TGTGCCAGCAGGGCTAACGGGCGTGATGGCTATGGCTACACCTTC
V gene: TRBV2
clone size: -
D gene: -
J gene: TRBJ1-2

CDR3 protein: CASSEGGTLSYEQYF
CDR3 DNA: TGTGCCAGCAGTGAAGGAGGCACACTCTCCTACGAGCAGTACTTC
V gene: TRBV2
clone size: -
D gene: -
J gene: TRBJ2-7

CDR3 protein: CASRKGGPDTGELFF
CDR3 DNA: TGTGCCAGCAGAAAAGGGGGCCCGGACACCGGGGAGCTGTTTTTT
V gene: TRBV9
clone size: -
D gene: TRBD1
J gene: TRBJ2-2

CDR3 protein: CASSLGTLAGGPLDTQYF
CDR3 DNA: TGTGCCAGCAGCTTGGGGACTTTGGCGGGAGGGCCCCTAGATACGCAGTATTTT
V gene: TRBV5-4
clone size: -
D gene: TRBD2
J gene: TRBJ2-3

CDR3 protein: CASSPWALGNTIYF
CDR3 DNA: TGTGCCAGCTCACCATGGGCTCTTGGAAACACCATATATTTT
V gene: TRBV18
clone size: few
D gene: -
J gene: TRBJ1-3

CDR3 protein: CASSAGSTNEQFF
CDR3 DNA: TGTGCCAGTAGCGCGGGATCGACCAATGAGCAGTTCTTC
V gene: TRBV19
clone size: -
D gene: -
J gene: TRBJ2-1

CDR3 protein: CASSIEQGHYGYTF
CDR3 DNA: TGCGCCAGCAGCATCGAACAGGGGCACTATGGCTACACCTTC
V gene: TRBV10-1
clone size: -
D gene: TRBD1
J gene: TRBJ1-2

CDR3 protein: CASSSGRNYGYTF
CDR3 DNA: TGTGCCAGCAGCTCGGGACGAAACTATGGCTACACCTTC
V gene: TRBV7-2
clone size: once
D gene: -
J gene: TRBJ1-2

CDR3 protein: CASSSGPYGYTF
CDR3 DNA: TGCGCCAGCAGCTCGGGTCCATATGGCTACACCTTC
V gene: TRBV5-1
clone size: -
D gene: -
J gene: TRBJ1-2

CDR3 protein: CASSHLSGGAGEQYF
CDR3 DNA: TGTGCCAGCAGTCACCTTAGCGGGGGGGCAGGAGAGCAGTACTTC
V gene: TRBV11-2
clone size: -
D gene: TRBD2
J gene: TRBJ2-7

CDR3 protein: CASSLKFDFNYNSPLHF
CDR3 DNA: TGTGCCAGCAGCTTGAAGTTCGATTTCAATTATAATTCACCCCTCCACTTT
V gene: TRBV5-6
clone size: -
D gene: -
J gene: TRBJ1-6

CDR3 protein: CASSLYLGARGNTIYF
CDR3 DNA: TGCGCCAGCAGCTTGTACCTGGGGGCGCGGGGAAACACCATATATTTT
V gene: TRBV5-1
clone size: -
D gene: -
J gene: TRBJ1-3

CDR3 protein: CASSATGDFTDTQYF
CDR3 DNA: TGTGCCAGCAGCGCGACAGGGGATTTCACAGATACGCAGTATTTT
V gene: TRBV7-3
clone size: -
D gene: TRBD1
J gene: TRBJ2-3

CDR3 protein: CSVGRQGAYEQYF
CDR3 DNA: TGCAGCGTTGGGCGGCAGGGCGCCTACGAGCAGTACTTC
V gene: TRBV29-1
clone size: -
D gene: -
J gene: TRBJ2-7

CDR3 protein: CASSLEDRSGYTF
CDR3 DNA: TGCGCCAGCAGCTTGGAGGACAGGTCTGGCTACACCTTC
V gene: TRBV5-1
clone size: -
D gene: TRBD1
J gene: TRBJ1-2

CDR3 protein: CATPPGPLSTDTQYF
CDR3 DNA: TGTGCCACTCCTCCGGGACCGCTGTCCACAGATACGCAGTATTTT
V gene: TRBV7-6
clone size: -
D gene: -
J gene: TRBJ2-3

CDR3 protein: CASRPQGPNSPLHF
CDR3 DNA: TGTGCCAGCAGGCCACAGGGGCCAAATTCACCCCTCCACTTT
V gene: TRBV25-1
clone size: -
D gene: TRBD1
J gene: TRBJ1-6

CDR3 protein: CASSTRTSGSTYEQYF
CDR3 DNA: TGTGCCAGCAGCACCCGGACTAGCGGGAGCACTTACGAGCAGTACTTC
V gene: TRBV7-2
clone size: -
D gene: TRBD2
J gene: TRBJ2-7

CDR3 protein: CASSPGQGETGYTF
CDR3 DNA: TGTGCCAGCTCCCCAGGACAGGGTGAAACGGGCTACACCTTC
V gene: TRBV18
clone size: -
D gene: TRBD1
J gene: TRBJ1-2

CDR3 protein: CASSQGTSGGVGNEQFF
CDR3 DNA: TGTGCCAGCAGCCAAGGGACTAGCGGGGGGGTAGGTAATGAGCAGTTCTTC
V gene: TRBV4-2
clone size: -
D gene: TRBD2
J gene: TRBJ2-1

CDR3 protein: CASSLGSGVDQPQHF
CDR3 DNA: TGTGCCAGCAGCTTAGGTAGCGGGGTGGATCAGCCCCAGCATTTT
V gene: TRBV7-8
clone size: once
D gene: -
J gene: TRBJ1-5

CDR3 protein: CASSYRQGARGFF
CDR3 DNA: TGTGCCAGCAGCTACCGACAGGGGGCGCGCGGGTTCTTC
V gene: TRBV6-5
clone size: -
D gene: TRBD1
J gene: TRBJ2-1

CDR3 protein: CASSLLQGQDSPLHF
CDR3 DNA: TGTGCCAGCAGCCTTTTACAGGGTCAGGACTCACCCCTCCACTTT
V gene: TRBV7-2
clone size: -
D gene: -
J gene: TRBJ1-6

CDR3 protein: CASSPPGGTGRYEQYF
CDR3 DNA: TGTGCCAGCAGCCCTCCCGGGGGGACAGGGAGGTACGAGCAGTACTTC
V gene: TRBV25-1
clone size: -
D gene: TRBD1
J gene: TRBJ2-7

CDR3 protein: CASSQDQKDSYEQYF
CDR3 DNA: TGCGCCAGCAGCCAAGATCAGAAAGATTCCTACGAGCAGTACTTC
V gene: TRBV4-1
clone size: once
D gene: -
J gene: TRBJ2-7

CDR3 protein: CASSVEGRTGTYEQYF
CDR3 DNA: TGTGCCAGCAGCGTAGAGGGGCGGACGGGTACCTACGAGCAGTACTTC
V gene: TRBV7-8
clone size: -
D gene: -
J gene: TRBJ2-7

CDR3 protein: CASSFNRDSNTGELFF
CDR3 DNA: TGTGCCAGCAGTTTCAACCGGGACAGCAACACCGGGGAGCTGTTTTTT
V gene: TRBV6-5
clone size: once
D gene: TRBD1
J gene: TRBJ2-2